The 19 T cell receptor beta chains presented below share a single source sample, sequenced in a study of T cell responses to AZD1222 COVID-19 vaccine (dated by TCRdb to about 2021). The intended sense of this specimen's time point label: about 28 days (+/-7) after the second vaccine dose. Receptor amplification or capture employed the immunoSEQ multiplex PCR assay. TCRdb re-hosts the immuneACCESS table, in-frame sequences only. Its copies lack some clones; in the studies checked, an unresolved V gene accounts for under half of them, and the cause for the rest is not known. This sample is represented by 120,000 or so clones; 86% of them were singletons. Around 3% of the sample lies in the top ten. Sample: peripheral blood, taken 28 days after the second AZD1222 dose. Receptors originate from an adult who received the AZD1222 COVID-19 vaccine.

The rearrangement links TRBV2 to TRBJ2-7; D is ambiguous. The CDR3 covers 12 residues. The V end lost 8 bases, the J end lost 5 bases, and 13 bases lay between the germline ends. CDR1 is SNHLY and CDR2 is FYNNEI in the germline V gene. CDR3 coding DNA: TGTGCCAGCCATTCTCCGAAGGACGAGCAGTACTTC. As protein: CASHSPKDEQYF.

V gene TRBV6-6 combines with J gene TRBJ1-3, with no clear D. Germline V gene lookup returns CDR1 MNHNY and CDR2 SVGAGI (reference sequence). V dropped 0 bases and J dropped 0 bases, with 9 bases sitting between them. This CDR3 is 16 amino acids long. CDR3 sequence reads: CASSYSSVGSGNTIYF. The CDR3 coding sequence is TGTGCCAGCAGTTACTCGTCCGTGGGCTCTGGAAACACCATATATTTT.

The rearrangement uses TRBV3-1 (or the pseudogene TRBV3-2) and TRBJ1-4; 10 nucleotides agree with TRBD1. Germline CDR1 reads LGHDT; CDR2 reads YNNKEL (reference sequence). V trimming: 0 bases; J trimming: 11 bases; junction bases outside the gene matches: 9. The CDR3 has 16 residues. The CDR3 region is CASSQDLGTGAKKLFF. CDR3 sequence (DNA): TGTGCCAGCAGCCAAGATTTGGGGACAGGGGCGAAGAAACTGTTTTTT.

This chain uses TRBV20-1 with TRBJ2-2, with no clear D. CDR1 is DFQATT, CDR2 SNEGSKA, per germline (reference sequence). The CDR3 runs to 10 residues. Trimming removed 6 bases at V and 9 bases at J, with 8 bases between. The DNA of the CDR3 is TGCAGTGCCGCGGAGAGGGAGCTGTTTTTT. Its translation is CSAAERELFF.

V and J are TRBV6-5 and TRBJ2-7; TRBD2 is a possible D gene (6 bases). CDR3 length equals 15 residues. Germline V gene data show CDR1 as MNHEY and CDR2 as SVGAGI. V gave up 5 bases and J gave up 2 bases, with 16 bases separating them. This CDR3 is CASSSSGLFPYEQYF. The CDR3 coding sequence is TGTGCCAGCAGTAGCTCGGGACTGTTTCCCTACGAGCAGTACTTC.

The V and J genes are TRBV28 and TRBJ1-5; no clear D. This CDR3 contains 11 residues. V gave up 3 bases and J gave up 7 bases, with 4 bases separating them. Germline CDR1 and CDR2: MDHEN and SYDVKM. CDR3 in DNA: TGTGCCAGCAGTTTCACGCAGCCCCAGCATTTT. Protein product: CASSFTQPQHF. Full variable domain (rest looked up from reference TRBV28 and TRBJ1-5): DVKVTQSSRYLVKRTGEKVFLECVQDMDHENMFWYRQDPGLGLRLIYFSYDVKMKEKGDIPEGYSVSREKKERFSLILESASTNQTSMYLCASSFTQPQHFGDGTRLSIL.

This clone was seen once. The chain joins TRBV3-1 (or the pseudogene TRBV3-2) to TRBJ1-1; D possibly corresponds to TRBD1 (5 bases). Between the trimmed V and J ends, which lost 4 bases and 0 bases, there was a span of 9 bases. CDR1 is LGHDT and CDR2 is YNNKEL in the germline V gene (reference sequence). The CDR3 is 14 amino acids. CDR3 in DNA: TGTGCCAGCAGCCGGGACGGTTTGAACACTGAAGCTTTCTTT. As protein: CASSRDGLNTEAFF.

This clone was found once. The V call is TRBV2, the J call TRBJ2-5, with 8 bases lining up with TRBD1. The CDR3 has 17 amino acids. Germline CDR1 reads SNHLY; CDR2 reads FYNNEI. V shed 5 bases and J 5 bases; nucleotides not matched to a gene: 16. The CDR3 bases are TGTGCCAGCAGTAAACGACGATATCAGGGGGCCGGGGAGACCCAGTACTTC. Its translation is CASSKRRYQGAGETQYF.

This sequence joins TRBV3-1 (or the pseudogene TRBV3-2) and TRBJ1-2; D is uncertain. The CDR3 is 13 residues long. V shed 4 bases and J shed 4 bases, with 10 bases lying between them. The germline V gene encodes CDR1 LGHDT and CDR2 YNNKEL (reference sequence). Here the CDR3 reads CASSREGRYGYTF. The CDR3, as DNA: TGTGCCAGCAGCCGAGAGGGTCGCTATGGCTACACCTTC.

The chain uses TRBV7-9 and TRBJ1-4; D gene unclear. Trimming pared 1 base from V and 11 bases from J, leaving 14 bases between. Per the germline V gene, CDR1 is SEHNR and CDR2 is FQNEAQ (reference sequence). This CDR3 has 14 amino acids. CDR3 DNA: TGTGCCAGCAGCTTAGAATCGGGTCTAAGGAAACTGTTTTTT. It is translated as CASSLESGLRKLFF.

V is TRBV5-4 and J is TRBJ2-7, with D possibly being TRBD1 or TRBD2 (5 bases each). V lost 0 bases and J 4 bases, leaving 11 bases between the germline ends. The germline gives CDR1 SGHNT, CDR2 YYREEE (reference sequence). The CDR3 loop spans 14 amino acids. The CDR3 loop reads CASSLVGGRYEQYF. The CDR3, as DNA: TGTGCCAGCAGCTTGGTTGGGGGAAGGTACGAGCAGTACTTC.

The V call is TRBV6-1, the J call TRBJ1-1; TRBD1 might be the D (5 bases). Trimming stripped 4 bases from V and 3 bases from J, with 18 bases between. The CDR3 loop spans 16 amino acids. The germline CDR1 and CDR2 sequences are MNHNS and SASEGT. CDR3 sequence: CASSVWLGARDTEAFF. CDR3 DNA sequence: TGTGCCAGCAGTGTTTGGTTAGGGGCCCGTGACACTGAAGCTTTCTTT.

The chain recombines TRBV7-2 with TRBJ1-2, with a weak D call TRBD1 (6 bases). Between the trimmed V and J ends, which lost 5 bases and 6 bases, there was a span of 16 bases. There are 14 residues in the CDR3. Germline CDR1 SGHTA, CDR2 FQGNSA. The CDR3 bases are TGTGCCAGCAGCAAATCAGGGGAGTGGGATGGCTACACCTTC. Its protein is CASSKSGEWDGYTF.

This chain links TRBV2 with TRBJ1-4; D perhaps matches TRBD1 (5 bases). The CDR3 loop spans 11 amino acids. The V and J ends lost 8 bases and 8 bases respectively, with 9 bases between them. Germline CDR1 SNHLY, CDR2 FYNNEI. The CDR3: CASGQGEKLFF. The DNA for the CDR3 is TGTGCCAGCGGACAAGGAGAAAAACTGTTTTTT.

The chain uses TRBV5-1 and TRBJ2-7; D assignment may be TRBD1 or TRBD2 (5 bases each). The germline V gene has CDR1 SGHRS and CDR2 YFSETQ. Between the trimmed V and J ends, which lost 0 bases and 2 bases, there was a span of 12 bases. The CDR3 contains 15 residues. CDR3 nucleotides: TGCGCCAGCAGCTTGGGCCCGGGACCAACCTACGAGCAGTACTTC. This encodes CASSLGPGPTYEQYF.

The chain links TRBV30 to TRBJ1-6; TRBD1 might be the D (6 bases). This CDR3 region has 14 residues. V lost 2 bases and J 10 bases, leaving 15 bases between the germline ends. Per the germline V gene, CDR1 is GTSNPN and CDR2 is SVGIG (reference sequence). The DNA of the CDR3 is TGTGCCTGGAGTCAAGACCACAGGGACTCACCCCTCCACTTT. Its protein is CAWSQDHRDSPLHF.

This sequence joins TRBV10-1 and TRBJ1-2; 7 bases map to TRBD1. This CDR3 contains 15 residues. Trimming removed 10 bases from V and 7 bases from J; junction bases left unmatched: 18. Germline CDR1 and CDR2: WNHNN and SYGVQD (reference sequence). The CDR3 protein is CAIPVAAKDRAGYTF. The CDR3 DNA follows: TGCGCCATCCCCGTCGCCGCTAAAGACAGGGCTGGCTACACCTTC.

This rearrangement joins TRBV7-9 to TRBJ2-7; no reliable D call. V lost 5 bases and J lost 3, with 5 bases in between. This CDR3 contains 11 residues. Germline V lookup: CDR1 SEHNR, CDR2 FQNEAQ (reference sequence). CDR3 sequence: CASSINYEQYF. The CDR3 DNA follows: TGTGCCAGCAGCATCAACTACGAGCAGTACTTC.

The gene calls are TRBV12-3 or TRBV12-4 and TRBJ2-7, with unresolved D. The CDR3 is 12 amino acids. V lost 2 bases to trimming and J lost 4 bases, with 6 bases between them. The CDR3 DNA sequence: TGTGCCAGCAGTTTACTTGGTTACGAGCAGTACTTC. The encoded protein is CASSLLGYEQYF.